Shown below are 27 T cell receptor beta chains from a single sample sequenced in a study of blood T cell repertoires in COVID-19. Sequenced by immunoSEQ multiplex PCR; TCRdb stores in-frame clones only, minus some. Altogether tens of thousands of clones are present, roughly 91% being singletons, with the ten largest covering 7.3%. Specimen: peripheral blood. These receptors came from a man between 35 and 55 years old with COVID-19, enrolled during active disease.

The chain's CDR3 is CASSHPSAGGVWGTYEQYF. The CDR3 nucleotides are TGCGCCAGCAGCCATCCCTCGGCGGGAGGGGTTTGGGGGACCTACGAGCAGTACTTC. The gene calls are TRBV4-1 and TRBJ2-7; 9 bases line up with TRBD2. The CDR3 spans 19 residues. The V and J ends lost 3 bases and 2 bases, in that order; junction bases with no gene match: 17. Germline values: CDR1 MGHRA, CDR2 YSYEKL.

The J gene is TRBJ1-4, the V gene TRBV30; D not certain. Germline V gives CDR1 GTSNPN, CDR2 SVGIG (reference sequence). Trimming stripped 2 bases from V and 0 bases from J, with 7 bases between. The length of the CDR3 is 14 residues. The CDR3, as DNA: TGTGCCTGGAGTTTGTGGCCAACTAATGAAAAACTGTTTTTT. This codes for CAWSLWPTNEKLFF.

The V and J genes are TRBV6-5 and TRBJ1-1; 8 bases align to TRBD1. V lost 6 bases, J lost 0 bases, and 3 bases stayed unmatched. The CDR3 is 14 residues long. Germline V gene data show CDR1 as MNHEY and CDR2 as SVGAGI. CDR3 sequence (DNA): TGTGCCAGCAGCTGGGGACAGGTGAACACTGAAGCTTTCTTT. Translation gives CASSWGQVNTEAFF.

The chain links TRBV3-1 (or the pseudogene TRBV3-2) to TRBJ2-3, with TRBD1 matching 9 bases. The CDR3 has 17 residues. Germline V gene sequence: CDR1 LGHDT, CDR2 YNNKEL (reference sequence). V shed 6 bases, J shed 0 bases, and the junction held 10 bases outside the gene matches. The CDR3 DNA follows: TGTGCCAGCAGGCTGGCAGCGGGGACAGGGAGCACAGATACGCAGTATTTT. Protein: CASRLAAGTGSTDTQYF.

The chain couples TRBV3-1 (or the pseudogene TRBV3-2) to TRBJ2-7, with D maybe TRBD2 (7 bases). The CDR3 consists of 14 residues. V dropped 3 bases and J dropped 6 bases, with 15 bases sitting between them. Germline CDR1 reads LGHDT; CDR2 reads YNNKEL (reference sequence). The CDR3 sequence is CASSQGRGEVEQYF. Here the CDR3 DNA reads TGTGCCAGCAGCCAGGGGAGGGGGGAGGTCGAGCAGTACTTC.

This clone was counted once. The chain uses TRBV10-1 and TRBJ2-7; TRBD1 matches 7 bases. CDR1 is WNHNN, CDR2 SYGVQD, per germline (reference sequence). V dropped 0 bases and J dropped 6; count of bases not matched to a gene: 5. This CDR3 spans 14 amino acids. In DNA form, the CDR3 reads TGCGCCAGCAGTGAGTCCCACAGGGGCGGCGAGCAGTACTTC. Protein product: CASSESHRGGEQYF.

V usage is TRBV19 and J usage is TRBJ2-1, with 9 bases that match TRBD1. With V trimmed by 4 bases and J by 3 bases, 4 bases remained unmatched. The germline CDR1 and CDR2 sequences are LNHDA and SQIVND (reference sequence). This CDR3 region has 15 residues. In nucleotides, the CDR3 is TGTGCCAGTAGTACGTCGACAGGGGGCTACAATGAGCAGTTCTTC. Protein product: CASSTSTGGYNEQFF.

This clone was seen only once. This chain connects TRBV20-1 to TRBJ2-6; a possible D gene is TRBD1 (5 bases). Germline CDR1 is DFQATT and CDR2 is SNEGSKA (reference sequence). The CDR3 runs to 15 residues. The V end was cut by 3 bases, the J end by 0 bases, with 9 bases between. CDR3 DNA: TGCAGTGCTAGTCCAGGGCGCTCTGGGGCCAACGTCCTGACTTTC. This gives the protein CSASPGRSGANVLTF.

The V and J genes are TRBV18 and TRBJ2-7; TRBD1 matches 9 bases. Germline loops: CDR1 KGHSH, CDR2 LQKENI. The ends lost 0 bases at V and 2 bases at J; junction bases unmatched: 5. The CDR3 totals 16 residues. The CDR3 region is CASSPPYRGPTYEQYF. CDR3 DNA: TGTGCCAGCTCACCACCGTACAGGGGGCCGACCTACGAGCAGTACTTC.

As DNA, the CDR3 is TGCGCCAGCAGCCAAGGGGCGGGGTTTACCGGGGAGCTGTTTTTT. This gives the protein CASSQGAGFTGELFF. V is TRBV4-1 and J is TRBJ2-2; D may be TRBD2 (6 bases). Germline V gene data show CDR1 as MGHRA and CDR2 as YSYEKL. This CDR3 is 15 amino acids long. V was shortened by 1 base and J by 5 bases, with 11 bases between the two germline ends.

This chain uses TRBV5-1 with TRBJ2-7; D might be TRBD1 (5 bases). Trimming pared 1 base from V and 4 bases from J, leaving 6 bases between. The CDR3 extends over 12 amino acids. Germline V lookup: CDR1 SGHRS, CDR2 YFSETQ. DNA for the CDR3: TGCGCCAGCAGCTTGACAGGTTACGAGCAGTACTTC. Translated, it gives CASSLTGYEQYF. Based on the CDR3 plus reference TRBV5-1 and TRBJ2-7, the full variable domain is KAGVTQTPRYLIKTRGQQVTLSCSPISGHRSVSWYQQTPGQGLQFLFEYFSETQRNKGNFPGRFSGRQFSNSRSEMNVSTLELGDSALYLCASSLTGYEQYFGPGTRLTVT.

The chain couples TRBV7-6 to TRBJ2-1, with D possibly matching TRBD1 (6 bases). V was pared by 2 bases and J by 8 bases, with 13 bases between. The germline CDR1 and CDR2 sequences are SGHVS and FNYEAQ. This CDR3 contains 14 residues. Written as DNA, the CDR3 is TGTGCCAGCAGCTTAATTGATGGGGGCTATGAGCAGTTCTTC. This translates into CASSLIDGGYEQFF.

The chain joins TRBV12-3 or TRBV12-4 to TRBJ1-1; a weak D match, TRBD1 (6 bases). V lost 5 bases and J lost 0, with 7 bases in between. CDR3 length equals 13 residues. CDR3 sequence (DNA): TGTGCCAGCAGTACAGGGCTGAACACTGAAGCTTTCTTT. This sequence encodes CASSTGLNTEAFF.

This chain joins TRBV28 and TRBJ2-1; 11 bases are shared with TRBD2. V gave up 2 bases and J gave up 7 bases; unmatched junction bases: 4. CDR3 length: 15 amino acids. Germline V gene lookup returns CDR1 MDHEN and CDR2 SYDVKM. Written as DNA, the CDR3 is TGTGCCAGCAGTTTAGGCCCTAGCGGGGGGAATGAGCAGTTCTTC. This encodes CASSLGPSGGNEQFF.

The chain is built from TRBV3-1 (or the pseudogene TRBV3-2) and TRBJ2-4, with TRBD2 matching 13 bases. V shed 4 bases and J 8 bases; nucleotides not matched to a gene: 8. The CDR3 totals 16 residues. Per germline, CDR1 LGHDT and CDR2 YNNKEL (reference sequence). The CDR3 bases are TGTGCCAGCAGCCCCACACTAGCGGGGGGGAGCCACATTCAGTACTTC. Translating it yields CASSPTLAGGSHIQYF.

The chain links TRBV6-6 to TRBJ2-2; 7 nucleotides align to TRBD2. The CDR3 is 16 amino acids. Germline CDR1 MNHNY, CDR2 SVGAGI (reference sequence). V lost 5 bases, J lost 7 bases, and 13 bases stayed unmatched. The CDR3 is CASSNRGVRGNGELFF. CDR3 DNA: TGTGCCAGCAGTAACCGGGGGGTCCGGGGTAACGGGGAGCTGTTTTTT.

The chain is built from TRBV6-5 and TRBJ1-3, with TRBD1 as a possible D gene (6 bases). Trimming removed 6 bases from V and 3 bases from J, with 15 bases in between. This CDR3 region has 15 residues. From germline, CDR1 is MNHEY and CDR2 SVGAGI. For the CDR3, the DNA is TGTGCCAGCAGGCCCAGGGGAGACTTTGGAAACACCATATATTTT. Translation gives CASRPRGDFGNTIYF.

The chain couples TRBV29-1 to TRBJ1-2; possible D gene TRBD1, 6 bases. V gave up 7 bases and J gave up 6 bases, with 15 bases separating them. Germline CDR1 and CDR2: SQVTM and ANQGSEA. The CDR3 runs 12 residues. The CDR3 here is CSGNQGGDGYTF. CDR3 coding DNA: TGCAGCGGAAATCAAGGGGGGGATGGCTACACCTTC.

This rearrangement joins TRBV6-5 to TRBJ2-7, with 9 bases lining up with TRBD1. V shed 5 bases and J 6 bases; nucleotides not matched to a gene: 5. Looked up from germline, CDR1 is MNHEY and CDR2 is SVGAGI. The CDR3 runs to 13 residues. The CDR3 region has the DNA TGTGCCAGCAGTCCGGGACAGGGTCTCGAGCAGTACTTC. It specifies CASSPGQGLEQYF.

This chain uses TRBV24-1 with TRBJ2-5; D call uncertain. Germline V gives CDR1 KGHDR, CDR2 SFDVKD. The CDR3 spans 13 residues. V gave up 5 bases and J gave up 2 bases, with 8 bases separating them. The CDR3 spells CATSGPQQETQYF. CDR3 coding DNA: TGTGCCACCAGTGGACCACAGCAAGAGACCCAGTACTTC.

V gene TRBV18 combines with J gene TRBJ1-4, with D hard to call. Germline V gives CDR1 KGHSH, CDR2 LQKENI. V lost 0 bases and J 4 bases, leaving 9 bases between the germline ends. The CDR3 length is 15 residues. The CDR3 protein is CASSPPGGGNEKLFF. The CDR3 nucleotides are TGTGCCAGCTCACCACCGGGAGGCGGTAATGAAAAACTGTTTTTT.

Notes on this clone: Since no conserved phenylalanine or tryptophan closes the CDR3, a read error is the likely cause. The DNA is left out, because the CDR3 cannot be placed on it with certainty; the CDR3 is given as TCRdb lists it. The chain links TRBV5-4 to TRBJ2-2; the table's D call, TRBD1, has no DNA check behind it. 11 amino acids form the CDR3, both terminal residues included. Germline CDR1 and CDR2: SGHNT and YYREEE (reference sequence). The CDR3 region is CASSLVTGNWA.

This clone came up once. The rearrangement links TRBV6-1 to TRBJ2-7, with D unresolved. Germline V gene sequence: CDR1 MNHNS, CDR2 SASEGT. The CDR3 contains 13 residues. Trimming stripped 0 bases from V and 9 bases from J, with 12 bases between. CDR3 residues: CASSEAEDSGQYF. The DNA for the CDR3 is TGTGCCAGCAGTGAAGCGGAAGACTCGGGGCAGTACTTC.

The chain is built from TRBV25-1 and TRBJ2-5; TRBD1 aligns across 8 bases. CDR3 size: 15 residues. Germline V gene data show CDR1 as MGHDK and CDR2 as SYGVNS. V lost 1 base and J lost 5; bases outside the gene matches: 6. The CDR3 bases are TGTGCCAGCAGTGAATTCCAGGGGGCGGGTGAGACCCAGTACTTC. This encodes CASSEFQGAGETQYF.

The chain has TRBV7-2 and TRBJ2-5, with D uncertain. This CDR3 has 14 residues. Germline V CDR1 and CDR2: SGHTA, FQGNSA. V shed 1 base and J shed 4 bases, with 10 bases lying between them. This CDR3 reads CASSLGVALETQYF. The CDR3 region has the DNA TGTGCCAGCAGCTTAGGAGTCGCGCTAGAGACCCAGTACTTC. Combining the CDR3 with reference TRBV7-2 and TRBJ2-5 gives the whole variable domain GAGVSQSPSNKVTEKGKDVELRCDPISGHTALYWYRQSLGQGLEFLIYFQGNSAPDKSGLPSDRFSAERTGGSVSTLTIQRTQQEDSAVYLCASSLGVALETQYFGPGTRLLVL.

This chain connects TRBV5-4 to TRBJ1-6, with 9 bases that match TRBD1. Germline V gives CDR1 SGHNT, CDR2 YYREEE (reference sequence). J lost 10 bases, V lost 4 bases, and 9 bases had no gene match. The CDR3 sequence is 15 residues long. The CDR3 nucleotides are TGTGCCAGCAGCGCTTCTAGGACAGGGGAATCACCCCTCCACTTT. It specifies CASSASRTGESPLHF.

In DNA form, the CDR3 reads TGTGCCTGGAGTGGAAGGGGGCCCGGTAATTCACCCCTCCACTTT. Translating gives CAWSGRGPGNSPLHF. This chain uses TRBV30 with TRBJ1-6; 7 bases are a match to TRBD1. There are 15 residues in the CDR3. V was clipped by 1 base and J by 6 bases; unmatched bases: 6. The germline V gene encodes CDR1 GTSNPN and CDR2 SVGIG (reference sequence).